These T cell receptor beta chains were read from a single sample in a study of blood T cell repertoires in COVID-19. Method: immunoSEQ multiplex PCR; TCRdb's copy keeps in-frame clones and lacks some. The sample holds some 150,000 clones, around 83% seen once. The sequenced sample consisted of peripheral blood. The receptors were gathered from a woman aged 55-70 years with COVID-19, enrolled during active disease. The CDR3 runs from the conserved cysteine through the conserved F or W. The D gene is left open where the match is weak. Rows may omit the clone size; those that give it use once, few, many or a size class.

clone_size | j_call | d_call | v_call | cdr3_aa | cdr3_nt
NA | TRBJ1-2 | NA | TRBV19 | CASSSPVQSYGYTF | TGTGCCAGTAGTTCACCGGTCCAATCCTATGGCTACACCTTC
once | TRBJ1-4 | NA | TRBV4-1 | CASSQDEHVNEKLFF | TGCGCCAGCAGCCAAGATGAACACGTGAATGAAAAACTGTTTTTT
NA | TRBJ1-2 | TRBD1 | TRBV5-1 | CASSRTGGEEGYTF | TGCGCCAGCAGCCGGACAGGGGGCGAGGAGGGCTACACCTTC
NA | TRBJ1-4 | TRBD1 | TRBV4-2 | CASSQTTGGDEKLFF | TGTGCCAGCAGCCAAACGACAGGGGGGGATGAAAAACTGTTTTTT
few | TRBJ2-5 | NA | TRBV18 | CASSPTSPTLETQYF | TGTGCCAGCTCACCAACTTCGCCAACCCTAGAGACCCAGTACTTC
few | TRBJ1-2 | NA | TRBV28 | CASNTNYGYTF | TGTGCCAGCAACACCAACTATGGCTACACCTTC
NA | TRBJ1-1 | NA | TRBV24-1 | CATSDWGGTEAFF | TGTGCCACCAGTGACTGGGGGGGAACTGAAGCTTTCTTT
NA | TRBJ1-1 | NA | TRBV20-1 | CSAPRQAGSFF | TGCAGTGCGCCTAGACAGGCGGGTTCTTTCTTT
NA | TRBJ1-3 | TRBD1 | TRBV30 | CAWSVQGASRNTIYF | TGTGCCTGGAGTGTTCAGGGGGCGTCGAGAAACACCATATATTTT
NA | TRBJ2-7 | NA | TRBV19 | CASSEVVGEQYF | TGTGCCAGTAGTGAAGTAGTTGGCGAGCAGTACTTC
NA | TRBJ1-5 | TRBD1 | TRBV11-1 | CASSARQGQPQHF | TGTGCCAGCAGCGCGAGACAGGGTCAGCCCCAGCATTTT
NA | TRBJ1-4 | NA | TRBV29-1 | CSGGRSYEKLFF | TGCAGCGGGGGACGGTCGTATGAAAAACTGTTTTTT
NA | TRBJ1-2 | TRBD1 | TRBV5-4 | CASSLIGTEPNYGYTF | TGTGCCAGCAGCTTAATCGGGACAGAACCAAACTATGGCTACACCTTC
NA | TRBJ1-5 | NA | TRBV6-4 | CASSDRQGGNQPQHF | TGTGCCAGCAGTGACCGACAAGGGGGTAATCAGCCCCAGCATTTT
few | TRBJ1-1 | NA | TRBV19 | CASSIGQSTEAFF | TGTGCCAGTAGTATAGGACAGAGCACTGAAGCTTTCTTT
NA | TRBJ2-7 | TRBD1 | TRBV7-9 | CASSFLRDRGDEQYF | TGTGCCAGCAGCTTCCTCCGGGACAGGGGCGACGAGCAGTACTTC
NA | TRBJ1-2 | NA | TRBV7-6 | CASSLGRQAGHYGYTF | TGTGCCAGCAGCTTGGGCAGACAGGCTGGGCACTATGGCTACACCTTC
NA | TRBJ1-6 | NA | TRBV7-8 | CASSPGWDSPLHF | TGTGCCAGCAGCCCCGGGTGGGATTCACCCCTCCACTTT
NA | TRBJ1-5 | NA | TRBV7-2 | CASSLAENQPQHF | TGTGCCAGCAGCTTAGCGGAGAATCAGCCCCAGCATTTT
NA | TRBJ1-5 | NA | TRBV6-5 | CASSSRVDQPQHF | TGTGCCAGCAGTTCCAGGGTGGATCAGCCCCAGCATTTT
NA | TRBJ2-3 | NA | TRBV4-2 | CASSQGRRERGGSTDTQYF | TGTGCCAGCAGCCAAGGAAGAAGGGAAAGGGGGGGGAGCACAGATACGCAGTATTTT
NA | TRBJ2-4 | NA | TRBV19 | CASSKAGAKNIQYF | TGTGCCAGTAGTAAGGCAGGAGCCAAAAACATTCAGTACTTC
few | TRBJ1-2 | NA | TRBV5-1 | CASSLEGVDGYTF | TGCGCCAGCAGCTTGGAAGGGGTGGATGGCTACACCTTC
NA | TRBJ1-1 | TRBD1 | TRBV7-9 | CASSSSWTGKTEAFF | TGTGCCAGCAGCTCCTCCTGGACAGGGAAGACTGAAGCTTTCTTT